One sample yielded the 27 T cell receptor beta chains listed below, sequenced in a study of T cell responses to AZD1222 COVID-19 vaccine. Clones were sequenced by immunoSEQ multiplex PCR, and TCRdb holds only the in-frame ones, with some missing. The table lists more than 150,000 clones, roughly 88% of them singletons. Sequenced here: peripheral blood, sampled on day 0 of AZD1222 vaccination. These receptors originate from an adult in good health.

The chain recombines TRBV2 with TRBJ1-5, with a weak D call TRBD1 (5 bases). Germline V lookup: CDR1 SNHLY, CDR2 FYNNEI. CDR3 size: 14 residues. The V gene lost 4 bases and the J gene lost 3 bases, with 10 bases spanning the gap. For the CDR3, the DNA is TGTGCCAGCAGTGCAGACAGAAACAATCAGCCCCAGCATTTT. Translating gives CASSADRNNQPQHF.

This chain uses TRBV9 with TRBJ2-2; D unclear. Trimming removed 0 bases from V and 0 bases from J, with 9 bases in between. CDR1 is SGDLS and CDR2 is YYNGEE in the germline V gene. The CDR3 covers 16 residues. The CDR3 DNA follows: TGTGCCAGCAGCGTAGCAGGTACTCCGAACACCGGGGAGCTGTTTTTT. Encoded protein: CASSVAGTPNTGELFF.

The rearrangement links TRBV28 to TRBJ1-4; no reliable D call. The CDR3 covers 15 residues. Germline assignment: CDR1 MDHEN and CDR2 SYDVKM. Trimming took off 2 bases at V and 4 bases at J, with 11 bases between the two ends. The CDR3 spells CASSLEGILNEKLFF. In nucleotides, the CDR3 is TGTGCCAGCAGTTTAGAAGGGATACTTAATGAAAAACTGTTTTTT.

The chain combines TRBV9 with TRBJ2-2, with TRBD2 matching over 13 bases. The germline V gene encodes CDR1 SGDLS and CDR2 YYNGEE. V shed 4 bases and J 15 bases; nucleotides not matched to a gene: 12. This CDR3 is built from 15 residues. Written as DNA, the CDR3 is TGTGCCAGCAGCCCTTCGGGGACTAGCGGGAAGGGGTTGTTTTTT. It translates to CASSPSGTSGKGLFF.

The V and J genes are TRBV28 and TRBJ1-5; D is ambiguous. Trimming pared 3 bases from V and 4 bases from J, leaving 1 base between. The CDR3 loop spans 11 amino acids. Germline values: CDR1 MDHEN, CDR2 SYDVKM. The CDR3 sequence is CASSFNQPQHF. The CDR3 DNA sequence: TGTGCCAGCAGTTTTAATCAGCCCCAGCATTTT.

The gene calls are TRBV7-3 and TRBJ2-5; 9 bases match TRBD1. Germline trimming cut 4 bases from V and 2 bases from J; bases unmatched to any gene: 2. This CDR3 region has 14 residues. From germline, CDR1 is SGHTA and CDR2 FQGTGA. The CDR3 bases are TGTGCCAGCAGCTCTGGACAGGGGCAAGAGACCCAGTACTTC. This codes for CASSSGQGQETQYF.

The chain combines TRBV7-3 with TRBJ2-4; possible D gene TRBD1, 6 bases. Trimming took off 1 base at V and 6 bases at J, with 13 bases between the two ends. Germline CDR1 SGHTA, CDR2 FQGTGA. The CDR3 has 15 amino acids. The CDR3 DNA reads TGTGCCAGCAGCTTAAATCCTCCAGGGGTAAACATTCAGTACTTC. This sequence encodes CASSLNPPGVNIQYF.

The chain couples TRBV5-8 to TRBJ1-1; TRBD1 is a possible D gene (6 bases). The CDR3 totals 17 residues. The germline V gene encodes CDR1 SGHTS and CDR2 YDEGEE. V was shortened by 2 bases and J by 5 bases, with 22 bases between the two germline ends. Here the CDR3 reads CASSFWGSGGKGTEAFF. CDR3 in DNA: TGTGCCAGCAGCTTCTGGGGGTCGGGGGGCAAAGGAACTGAAGCTTTCTTT.

This clone was counted a single time. V gene TRBV7-3 combines with J gene TRBJ2-7, with 9 bases identical to TRBD1. The ends lost 5 bases at V and 2 bases at J; junction bases unmatched: 4. This CDR3 is built from 14 residues. The germline V gene encodes CDR1 SGHTA and CDR2 FQGTGA. CDR3 sequence reads: CASSPDRGAYEQYF. The CDR3 DNA is TGTGCCAGCAGCCCGGACAGGGGAGCCTACGAGCAGTACTTC.

The chain is built from TRBV12-5 and TRBJ1-2, with D unresolved. The CDR3 totals 15 residues. The germline V gene encodes CDR1 LGHNT and CDR2 FRNRAP. Trimming removed 7 bases at V and 1 base at J, with 16 bases between. The CDR3 reads CASVPEQNFNYGYTF. CDR3 DNA: TGTGCTAGTGTTCCAGAACAGAATTTTAACTATGGCTACACCTTC.

Concerning this clone itself: This CDR3 is also generated by other DNA sequences in the sample. The genes are TRBV5-1 and TRBJ2-7; 7 positions agree with TRBD2. J gave up 4 bases and V 3 bases, and 4 bases lay outside the gene matches. Looked up from germline, CDR1 is SGHRS and CDR2 is YFSETQ. The CDR3 loop spans 13 amino acids. CDR3 DNA sequence: TGCGCCAGCAGCTCGACGGGGGGTTACGAGCAGTACTTC. Its protein is CASSSTGGYEQYF.

The rearrangement joins TRBV3-1 (or the pseudogene TRBV3-2) to TRBJ1-3, with D possibly matching TRBD1 (5 bases). The germline V gene encodes CDR1 LGHDT and CDR2 YNNKEL (reference sequence). This CDR3 is built from 15 residues. Trimming removed 4 bases at V and 3 bases at J, with 13 bases between. CDR3 in amino acids: CASSLSGTVGNTIYF. CDR3 DNA: TGTGCCAGCAGCCTGAGTGGGACGGTTGGAAACACCATATATTTT.

V usage is TRBV19 and J usage is TRBJ2-3; weak D call: TRBD1 (6 bases). The CDR3 is 17 amino acids. CDR1 and CDR2 (germline): LNHDA, SQIVND (reference sequence). Trimming removed 3 bases from V and 3 bases from J, with 19 bases in between. CDR3 sequence (DNA): TGTGCCAGTAGTATTAGCCCGAGGGGGAGTAGAACAGATACGCAGTATTTT. Protein: CASSISPRGSRTDTQYF.

This chain joins TRBV4-1 and TRBJ1-1; unclear D gene. Trimming removed 1 base from V and 2 bases from J, with 5 bases in between. This CDR3 comprises 13 residues. Germline CDR1 MGHRA, CDR2 YSYEKL. The CDR3 protein is CASSQAANTEAFF. Written as DNA, the CDR3 is TGCGCCAGCAGCCAAGCAGCAAACACTGAAGCTTTCTTT.

The rearrangement uses TRBV30 and TRBJ1-4, with D possibly TRBD1 on 5 matching bases. Germline V lookup: CDR1 GTSNPN, CDR2 SVGIG (reference sequence). This CDR3 has 14 residues. Between the trimmed V and J ends, which lost 1 base and 8 bases, there was a span of 14 bases. The DNA of the CDR3 is TGTGCCTGGAGTGGGGGAAGGGGCAGCGAAAAACTGTTTTTT. Its protein is CAWSGGRGSEKLFF.

The rearrangement joins TRBV4-3 to TRBJ2-7; tentatively, D is TRBD2 (5 bases). CDR3 size: 12 residues. Trimming took off 0 bases at V and 7 bases at J, with 7 bases between the two ends. In germline, CDR1 is LGHNA, CDR2 YSLEER. CDR3 amino acids: CASSQDRGEQYF. The DNA for the CDR3 is TGCGCCAGCAGCCAAGATCGAGGGGAGCAGTACTTC.

The chain carries TRBV30 and TRBJ1-2, with 7 positions matching TRBD1. Unmatched junction bases numbered 8, after V lost 2 bases and J lost 8 bases. The germline gives CDR1 GTSNPN, CDR2 SVGIG (reference sequence). This CDR3 has 13 amino acids. The CDR3 nucleotides read TGTGCCTGGAGTTTAAAGGGGGCGAACGGCTACACCTTC. Translation: CAWSLKGANGYTF.

This chain connects TRBV7-9 to TRBJ1-4; TRBD1 agrees at 7 bases. The J segment lost 5 bases and the V segment lost 2 bases, leaving 5 bases of the junction unmatched. This CDR3 comprises 15 residues. CDR1 and CDR2 from the germline V gene are SEHNR and FQNEAQ (reference sequence). CDR3 protein: CASSLTGTENEKLFF. CDR3 DNA: TGTGCCAGCAGCTTAACCGGGACAGAGAATGAAAAACTGTTTTTT.

J is TRBJ1-2 and V is TRBV10-3; unclear D gene. Germline V gene sequence: CDR1 ENHRY, CDR2 SYGVKD. The ends were cut back, 6 bases at V and 0 bases at J, with 17 bases in the middle. This CDR3 comprises 16 residues. This CDR3 reads CAISPGRFGSNYGYTF. The CDR3 coding sequence is TGTGCCATCAGCCCCGGACGTTTTGGGTCTAACTATGGCTACACCTTC.

The chain has TRBV23-1 and TRBJ2-3; 9 bases agree with TRBD1. TRBV23-1 is noted as an ORF with a role that remains uncertain. V lost 5 bases to trimming and J lost 4 bases; unmatched junction nucleotides: 10. The CDR3 consists of 16 residues. DNA for the CDR3: TGCGCCAGCAGTGGGACAGGGTGGTGGGGGTCAGATACGCAGTATTTT. Amino acids: CASSGTGWWGSDTQYF.

The chain combines TRBV30 with TRBJ1-6; D unresolved. With 7 bases removed from V and 0 bases from J, the gap between germline ends came to 10 bases. The CDR3 covers 14 residues. Per the germline V gene, CDR1 is GTSNPN and CDR2 is SVGIG (reference sequence). CDR3 bases: TGTGCCTTTATGCTGAGCTCCTATAATTCACCCCTCCACTTT. Translation: CAFMLSSYNSPLHF.

This clone appeared once. The J gene is TRBJ2-3, the V gene TRBV7-2, with a weak D call TRBD2 (7 bases). The germline CDR1 and CDR2 sequences are SGHTA and FQGNSA. The CDR3 loop spans 16 amino acids. Trimming removed 2 bases at V and 0 bases at J, with 12 bases between. CDR3 in DNA: TGTGCCAGCAGCTTACAAGCGGGGACAAGCACAGATACGCAGTATTTT. Its translation is CASSLQAGTSTDTQYF.

The chain joins TRBV9 to TRBJ1-1; D unresolved. This CDR3 region has 15 residues. Trimming removed 6 bases from V and 0 bases from J, with 15 bases in between. Germline V gene data show CDR1 as SGDLS and CDR2 as YYNGEE. DNA for the CDR3: TGTGCCAGCACCTCCCATCCGGGGTTGAACACTGAAGCTTTCTTT. As protein: CASTSHPGLNTEAFF. Complete variable domain (other parts from reference TRBV9 and TRBJ1-1): DSGVTQTPKHLITATGQRVTLRCSPRSGDLSVYWYQQSLDQGLQFLIQYYNGEERAKGNILERFSAQQFPDLHSELNLSSLELGDSALYFCASTSHPGLNTEAFFGQGTRLTVV.

This clone was recorded once. The chain has TRBV2 and TRBJ2-1, with D hard to call. Looked up from germline, CDR1 is SNHLY and CDR2 is FYNNEI. CDR3 size: 12 residues. Trimming removed 4 bases from V and 6 bases from J, with 7 bases in between. The CDR3 reads CASSGSANEQFF. The CDR3 DNA is TGTGCCAGCAGTGGGAGCGCCAATGAGCAGTTCTTC.

This chain joins TRBV27 and TRBJ1-1, with TRBD1 matching 7 bases. J gave up 0 bases and V 5 bases, and 6 bases lay outside the gene matches. From germline, CDR1 is MNHEY and CDR2 SMNVEV (reference sequence). The CDR3 extends over 15 amino acids. The CDR3 DNA reads TGTGCCAGCAGTCAAATACAGGGGCTGAACACTGAAGCTTTCTTT. Protein sequence: CASSQIQGLNTEAFF.

This rearrangement joins TRBV14 to TRBJ1-2; 7 bases are a match to TRBD1. The CDR3 is made up of 16 amino acids. The germline gives CDR1 SGHDN, CDR2 FVKESK. With V trimmed by 1 base and J by 5 bases, 10 bases remained unmatched. The CDR3 region has the DNA TGTGCCAGCAGCCAAGGCTGGGGCAGGGGGGCTTATGGCTACACCTTC. Its protein product is CASSQGWGRGAYGYTF. Based on the CDR3 plus reference TRBV14 and TRBJ1-2, the full variable domain is EAGVTQFPSHSVIEKGQTVTLRCDPISGHDNLYWYRRVMGKEIKFLLHFVKESKQDESGMPNNRFLAERTGGTYSTLKVQPAELEDSGVYFCASSQGWGRGAYGYTFGSGTRLTVV.

Only one count was recorded for this clone. The chain employs TRBV7-2 and TRBJ2-3; 9 nucleotides align to TRBD1. The V gene's germline CDR1 is SGHTA and CDR2 FQGNSA. V lost 5 bases, J lost 1 base, and 4 bases stayed unmatched. The CDR3 length is 15 residues. In DNA form, the CDR3 reads TGTGCCAGCAGCCTCACAGGGGGCGGCACAGATACGCAGTATTTT. Residues: CASSLTGGGTDTQYF.